This is a list of T cell receptor beta chains from one sample in a study of beta chain features in type 1 diabetes. Sequencing was performed with immunoSEQ multiplex PCR; in TCRdb, only in-frame clones are kept and a portion is missing. The sample lists 640,000 or so clones; around an eighth were seen once. What was sequenced was naive CD4+ T cells from blood. These TCRs come from a man between 18 and 35 years old with type 1 diabetes. Each CDR3 is given with its conserved first and last residue. A D gene is named only where the DNA matches it firmly. Some rows have no size entry. The others give once, few or many, or a class for an expanded clone.

-	13	TRBD2	TRBV30	TRBJ2-3	TGTGCCTGGGGTGGACTAGCTCAAACCACGCAGTATTTT	CAWGGLAQTTQYF
-	14	-	TRBV28	TRBJ2-3	TGTGCCAGCACTAGCGGGACAGGGTGGGATACGCAGTATTTT	CASTSGTGWDTQYF
few	16	TRBD1	TRBV7-2	TRBJ2-5	TGTGCCAGCAGCTTAGGGGGGACAGGGGATCTGAAGACCCAGTACTTC	CASSLGGTGDLKTQYF
few	13	-	TRBV2	TRBJ1-2	TGTGCCAGCCGACTCAGACAGGACTCTGGCTACACCTTC	CASRLRQDSGYTF
few	12	-	TRBV5-4	TRBJ2-1	TGTGCCAGCAGCTTGGCCATCAATGAGCAGTTCTTC	CASSLAINEQFF
-	15	TRBD1	TRBV6-4	TRBJ2-3	TGTGCCAGCAGTGCACAGGGGGACGGGACAGATACGCAGTATTTT	CASSAQGDGTDTQYF
once	15	TRBD1	TRBV5-1	TRBJ2-5	TGCGCCAGCAGCTTGGTAGGGGGCAGAGGAGAGACCCAGTACTTC	CASSLVGGRGETQYF
-	13	-	TRBV6-5	TRBJ2-5	TGTGCCAGCAGTTTCAGGGGTGTGGAGACCCAGTACTTC	CASSFRGVETQYF
few	14	-	TRBV2	TRBJ2-5	TGTGCCAGCAGTGAGGTGACCGTCGAGGAGACCCAGTACTTC	CASSEVTVEETQYF
-	14	TRBD1	TRBV7-2	TRBJ1-1	TGTGCCAGCAGACCCGGACAGGGGAACACTGAAGCTTTCTTT	CASRPGQGNTEAFF
few	12	TRBD1	TRBV28	TRBJ1-2	TGTGCCAGCAGTAACAGGGGGTATGGCTACACCTTC	CASSNRGYGYTF
-	15	-	TRBV6-6	TRBJ1-2	TGTGCCAGCAGGCCCACAGGGAGCATACTCTATGGCTACACCTTC	CASRPTGSILYGYTF
-	14	TRBD1	TRBV5-1	TRBJ2-7	TGCGCCAGCAGCGACCGGGACAGGGCCGACGAGCAGTACTTC	CASSDRDRADEQYF
-	17	TRBD1	TRBV28	TRBJ1-4	TGTGCCAGCAGGCCCGGAGGACAGGGTTCTGGTAATGAAAAACTGTTTTTT	CASRPGGQGSGNEKLFF
-	14	TRBD1	TRBV11-2	TRBJ1-1	TGTGCCAGCAGCCAGGGACAGGGGAACACTGAAGCTTTCTTT	CASSQGQGNTEAFF
-	13	-	TRBV28	TRBJ1-2	TGTGCCACACCGGGACCGAAGAACTATGGCTACACCTTC	CATPGPKNYGYTF
few	12	-	TRBV19	TRBJ1-5	TGTGCCAGTGGGGGTATGGATCAGCCCCAGCATTTT	CASGGMDQPQHF